The rows below give T cell receptor beta chains drawn from one sample of a study of blood T cell repertoires in COVID-19. Some clones are missing from TCRdb's copy, which holds only in-frame ones; the method was immunoSEQ multiplex PCR. The sample lists over 150,000 clones; roughly four fifths were seen once. Sequencing input: peripheral blood. The receptors derive from a woman of 80 years or more with COVID-19, enrolled during active disease. Both conserved end residues are part of each CDR3. The D gene is left open where the match is weak. The listing skips clone size in some rows; elsewhere it reads once, few, many or a size class.

clone_size,j_call,d_call,v_call,cdr3_aa,cdr3_nt
-,TRBJ1-3,-,TRBV28,CASSFLSSGNTIYF,TGTGCCAGCAGTTTCCTGAGCTCTGGAAACACCATATATTTT
-,TRBJ2-2,-,TRBV5-1,CASSLNLGADGELFF,TGCGCCAGCAGCTTGAACCTAGGGGCGGACGGGGAGCTGTTTTTT
-,TRBJ1-1,TRBD1,TRBV19,CASSADRSTEAFF,TGTGCCAGTAGTGCGGACAGGAGCACTGAAGCTTTCTTT
-,TRBJ1-2,-,TRBV5-4,CASSLEHPNYGYTF,TGTGCCAGCAGCTTGGAACACCCTAACTATGGCTACACCTTC
few,TRBJ2-7,-,TRBV4-1,CASSPHSGGGGYYEQYF,TGCGCCAGCAGCCCCCATTCCGGGGGAGGGGGATATTACGAGCAGTACTTC
-,TRBJ1-6,TRBD1,TRBV30,CAWNRGNSPLHF,TGTGCCTGGAACAGGGGGAATTCACCCCTCCACTTT
-,TRBJ1-1,-,TRBV4-3,CASSQESTALNTEAFF,TGCGCCAGCAGCCAAGAGTCTACAGCCCTGAACACTGAAGCTTTCTTT
-,TRBJ1-4,TRBD1,TRBV3-1/TRBV3-2,CASSQVRGTATNEKLFF,TGTGCCAGCAGCCAAGTGCGAGGGACAGCAACTAATGAAAAACTGTTTTTT
-,TRBJ2-7,TRBD1,TRBV24-1,CATSAGDRGLVGEQYF,TGTGCCACCAGTGCGGGAGACAGGGGGCTTGTGGGTGAGCAGTACTTC
-,TRBJ2-2,TRBD2,TRBV9,CASSAWGRSGRAHGELFF,TGTGCCAGCAGCGCTTGGGGGCGTAGCGGGAGGGCCCACGGGGAGCTGTTTTTT
-,TRBJ2-7,-,TRBV29-1,CSVLEGFEQYF,TGCAGCGTTTTGGAGGGTTTCGAGCAGTACTTC
-,TRBJ1-1,-,TRBV3-1/TRBV3-2,CASSPRQSRTEAFF,TGTGCCAGCAGCCCACGACAGTCGCGAACTGAAGCTTTCTTT
-,TRBJ1-6,TRBD1,TRBV15,CATSRLQGVPNSPLHF,TGTGCCACCAGCAGATTACAGGGGGTCCCAAATTCACCCCTCCACTTT
-,TRBJ2-2,TRBD2,TRBV3-1/TRBV3-2,CASSQKRLAITGELFF,TGTGCCAGCAGCCAAAAGAGACTAGCCATCACCGGGGAGCTGTTTTTT
-,TRBJ2-5,TRBD1,TRBV6-2/TRBV6-3,CASSYRDRRLETQYF,TGTGCCAGCAGTTACAGGGACAGGAGATTAGAGACCCAGTACTTC
-,TRBJ2-7,TRBD1,TRBV9,CASSPGQKTYEQYF,TGTGCCAGCAGCCCGGGACAGAAAACCTACGAGCAGTACTTC
-,TRBJ2-5,-,TRBV18,CASSPGSETQYF,TGTGCCAGCTCACCAGGCTCAGAGACCCAGTACTTC
few,TRBJ1-5,TRBD1,TRBV28,CASSPGQGTQPQHF,TGTGCCAGCAGTCCGGGACAGGGGACACAGCCCCAGCATTTT
-,TRBJ1-1,TRBD1,TRBV14,CASSQVGGNTEAFF,TGTGCCAGCAGCCAAGTAGGGGGCAACACTGAAGCTTTCTTT
-,TRBJ1-2,-,TRBV28,CASSMGAGKRVYGYTF,TGTGCCAGCAGTATGGGGGCAGGGAAAAGGGTCTATGGCTACACCTTC
-,TRBJ2-7,TRBD1,TRBV6-5,CASGRTGGLSEQYF,TGTGCCAGCGGACGGACAGGGGGGCTGTCCGAGCAGTACTTC
-,TRBJ1-2,-,TRBV12-3/TRBV12-4,CASSFGGGYTF,TGTGCCAGCAGTTTTGGGGGGGGCTACACCTTC
-,TRBJ2-3,TRBD1,TRBV6-6,CASSYLGTGADTQYF,TGTGCCAGCAGTTACCTCGGGACAGGGGCAGATACGCAGTATTTT
-,TRBJ2-7,-,TRBV28,CASSLIGGPSYEQYF,TGTGCCAGCAGTTTAATAGGAGGGCCCTCCTACGAGCAGTACTTC
-,TRBJ2-1,-,TRBV28,CASSLLAQQFF,TGTGCCAGCAGTTTACTAGCCCAGCAGTTCTTC
-,TRBJ2-7,-,TRBV18,CASSPPGQAYEQYF,TGTGCCAGCTCACCCCCGGGACAAGCCTACGAGCAGTACTTC
-,TRBJ2-3,TRBD2,TRBV19,CATGLAGTPLDTQYF,TGTGCCACAGGACTAGCGGGGACTCCCTTGGATACGCAGTATTTT
-,TRBJ2-2,TRBD2,TRBV2,CASSVPGTSGTISTGELFF,TGTGCCAGCAGTGTGCCCGGGACTAGCGGGACTATTTCCACCGGGGAGCTGTTTTTT
-,TRBJ2-3,-,TRBV11-2,CASSRGTDTQYF,TGTGCCAGCAGCCGGGGAACAGATACGCAGTATTTT
-,TRBJ2-7,-,TRBV7-9,CASSSLFPYEQYF,TGTGCCAGCAGCTCACTATTTCCCTACGAGCAGTACTTC
-,TRBJ1-2,TRBD1,TRBV29-1,CSVQTGQGDYGYTF,TGCAGCGTACAAACGGGACAGGGCGACTATGGCTACACCTTC
-,TRBJ2-1,-,TRBV7-2,CASSFTGGGYNEQFF,TGTGCCAGCAGCTTCACAGGCGGAGGGTACAATGAGCAGTTCTTC
-,TRBJ2-5,TRBD1,TRBV5-1,CASGRDRETQYF,TGCGCCAGCGGCCGGGACAGAGAGACCCAGTACTTC
-,TRBJ1-2,TRBD1,TRBV6-5,CASSYGGQPYGYTF,TGTGCCAGCAGTTACGGGGGACAGCCTTATGGCTACACCTTC
-,TRBJ2-7,TRBD2,TRBV6-2/TRBV6-3,CASSYSRGLVYEQYF,TGTGCCAGCAGTTACTCGAGGGGACTAGTCTACGAGCAGTACTTC
-,TRBJ2-1,TRBD2,TRBV4-2,CASSQDSGGGSPQFF,TGTGCCAGCAGCCAAGATTCCGGCGGGGGGAGCCCCCAGTTCTTC
few,TRBJ2-7,-,TRBV6-1,CASSESGGTPSYEQYF,TGTGCCAGCAGTGAAAGTGGGGGGACCCCTTCCTACGAGCAGTACTTC
few,TRBJ2-3,TRBD2,TRBV29-1,CSVGLAETDTQYF,TGCAGCGTTGGACTAGCGGAGACAGATACGCAGTATTTT
-,TRBJ2-6,-,TRBV2,CASRGLVSGTNVLTF,TGTGCCAGCAGGGGACTGGTCTCTGGGACCAACGTCCTGACTTTC
-,TRBJ2-7,-,TRBV4-1,CASSQEPWTAYEQYF,TGCGCCAGCAGCCAAGAACCGTGGACAGCTTACGAGCAGTACTTC
-,TRBJ2-1,-,TRBV27,CASSLGQIYNEQFF,TGTGCCAGCAGTTTAGGACAGATTTACAATGAGCAGTTCTTC
few,TRBJ2-1,-,TRBV7-8,CASSLARVGGNEQFF,TGTGCCAGCAGCTTAGCGAGGGTCGGGGGCAATGAGCAGTTCTTC
-,TRBJ1-1,TRBD1,TRBV6-6,CASSRQGAPEAFF,TGTGCCAGCAGTAGACAGGGGGCTCCTGAAGCTTTCTTT
-,TRBJ2-1,TRBD2,TRBV18,CASSPTSGGANEQFF,TGTGCCAGCTCACCGACTAGCGGGGGGGCCAATGAGCAGTTCTTC
-,TRBJ1-2,-,TRBV4-3,CASSQDRGGFYGYTF,TGCGCCAGCAGCCAAGACCGTGGGGGGTTCTATGGCTACACCTTC
-,TRBJ1-1,-,TRBV5-5,CASSLSQGNTEAFF,TGTGCCAGCAGCTTGAGTCAGGGCAACACTGAAGCTTTCTTT
-,TRBJ2-1,TRBD2,TRBV4-2,CASSQGTSRIPNEQFF,TGTGCCAGCAGCCAAGGGACTAGCCGAATTCCCAATGAGCAGTTCTTC
-,TRBJ1-2,-,TRBV5-4,CASSFGDRLAYGYTF,TGTGCCAGCAGCTTCGGTGACAGACTCGCCTATGGCTACACCTTC
-,TRBJ2-1,TRBD2,TRBV2,CASSDLAGVNNEQFF,TGTGCCAGCAGTGACTTAGCGGGAGTGAACAATGAGCAGTTCTTC
-,TRBJ2-7,-,TRBV7-9,CASSRDMVFIF,TGTGCCAGCAGCAGAGACATGGTATTCATCTTC